The 25 T cell receptor beta chains given below trace back to one sample, sequenced in a study of a mutant IDH1 vaccine in newly diagnosed glioma. These receptors have no identified antigens. Here immunoSEQ multiplex PCR was the method, and the copy in TCRdb shows in-frame clones only, minus some. The profile shows fewer than 35,000 clones, roughly 77% of them singletons. The time point here: week 35, safety follow-up. The vaccine gave 300 ug of a 20-mer mutant IDH1 peptide subcutaneously per dose. The sample here was PBMCs, taken from a glioma patient whose treatment included an IDH1 peptide vaccine. The receptor source for this set is a man under 40 with glioma.

The chain couples TRBV7-2 to TRBJ2-7, with 11 bases lining up with TRBD2. V shed 3 bases and J 1 base; nucleotides not matched to a gene: 2. Germline V lookup: CDR1 SGHTA, CDR2 FQGNSA. The CDR3 runs to 15 residues. CDR3 coding DNA: TGTGCCAGCAGCTTCACTAGCGGGGGATCCTACGAGCAGTACTTC. This codes for CASSFTSGGSYEQYF. The variable domain in full, with the rest retrieved from reference TRBV7-2 and TRBJ2-7, is GAGVSQSPSNKVTEKGKDVELRCDPISGHTALYWYRQSLGQGLEFLIYFQGNSAPDKSGLPSDRFSAERTGGSVSTLTIQRTQQEDSAVYLCASSFTSGGSYEQYFGPGTRLTVT.

The chain has TRBV5-6 and TRBJ2-7, with TRBD1 identical over 8 bases. The J segment lost 0 bases and the V segment lost 4 bases, leaving 12 bases of the junction unmatched. The CDR3 loop spans 17 amino acids. The germline gives CDR1 SGHDT, CDR2 YYEEEE. The chain's CDR3 is CASSTSPGGHSSYEQYF. CDR3 sequence (DNA): TGTGCCAGCAGCACATCCCCAGGGGGCCACAGCTCCTACGAGCAGTACTTC.

This chain joins TRBV6-4 and TRBJ1-2; unclear D gene. The length of the CDR3 is 15 residues. The V gene lost 3 bases and the J gene lost 2 bases, with 13 bases spanning the gap. From germline, CDR1 is MRHNA and CDR2 SNTAGT. The CDR3 sequence is CASSEEWAPNYGYTF. CDR3 coding DNA: TGTGCCAGCAGTGAGGAGTGGGCCCCAAACTATGGCTACACCTTC.

V is TRBV7-8 and J is TRBJ1-2, with D hard to call. The ends were cut back, 11 bases at V and 3 bases at J, with 28 bases in the middle. Germline CDR1 SGHVS, CDR2 FQNEAQ. The CDR3 runs to 17 residues. CDR3 amino acids: CAVPAGLGDPVDYGYTF. CDR3 nucleotide sequence: TGTGCCGTGCCAGCGGGATTGGGCGACCCGGTGGACTATGGCTACACCTTC.

This clone was detected only a few times. The rearrangement uses TRBV5-4 and TRBJ1-1; D uncertain. The CDR3 extends over 11 amino acids. V lost 0 bases and J lost 4, with 1 base in between. Germline values: CDR1 SGHNT, CDR2 YYREEE (reference sequence). The CDR3 DNA reads TGTGCCAGCAGCTTGGGCACTGAAGCTTTCTTT. Translation gives CASSLGTEAFF.

The rearrangement links TRBV6-6 to TRBJ1-1, with unresolved D. The germline CDR1 and CDR2 sequences are MNHNY and SVGAGI (reference sequence). V lost 3 bases to trimming and J lost 4 bases, with 9 bases between them. The CDR3 totals 13 residues. The CDR3 sequence: CASSYQGITEAFF. CDR3 DNA: TGTGCCAGCAGTTATCAAGGGATCACTGAAGCTTTCTTT.

This clone was picked up a small number of times. V gene TRBV6-1 combines with J gene TRBJ2-7; the D is unclear. V was trimmed by 1 base and J by 2 bases, leaving 6 bases between them. The CDR3 length is 13 residues. Looked up from germline, CDR1 is MNHNS and CDR2 is SASEGT. The CDR3 DNA is TGTGCCAGCAGTGAAGACTTGGCCTACGAGCAGTACTTC. Its translation: CASSEDLAYEQYF.

This clone was counted only a few times. V and J are TRBV4-1 and TRBJ1-2, with 9 bases that match TRBD1. Trimming at V came to 0 bases and at J to 5 bases, leaving 13 bases not matched to a gene. The germline CDR1 and CDR2 sequences are MGHRA and YSYEKL. This CDR3 contains 18 residues. The CDR3 spells CASSQDDRGELTGYGYTF. CDR3 sequence (DNA): TGCGCCAGCAGCCAAGATGACAGGGGGGAACTAACTGGGTATGGCTACACCTTC.

This chain connects TRBV19 to TRBJ2-6; D gene ambiguous. Germline V gene lookup returns CDR1 LNHDA and CDR2 SQIVND (reference sequence). CDR3 length: 17 amino acids. Trimming removed 3 bases at V and 1 base at J, with 13 bases between. CDR3 loop: CASSIRASLSGANVLTF. In DNA form, the CDR3 reads TGTGCCAGTAGTATTCGCGCGAGTCTGTCTGGGGCCAACGTCCTGACTTTC.

This rearrangement joins TRBV5-1 to TRBJ1-1; D is undetermined. Looked up from germline, CDR1 is SGHRS and CDR2 is YFSETQ. This CDR3 region has 14 residues. Trimming shortened V by 2 bases and J by 3 bases, and 11 bases separated the two germline ends. CDR3 DNA: TGCGCCAGCAGCTTTAATGTCGCCTACACTGAAGCTTTCTTT. Its translation: CASSFNVAYTEAFF. The entire variable domain, with the rest obtained from reference TRBV5-1 and TRBJ1-1, is as follows: KAGVTQTPRYLIKTRGQQVTLSCSPISGHRSVSWYQQTPGQGLQFLFEYFSETQRNKGNFPGRFSGRQFSNSRSEMNVSTLELGDSALYLCASSFNVAYTEAFFGQGTRLTVV.

This chain uses TRBV7-8 with TRBJ1-2, with D uncertain. V gave up 2 bases and J gave up 2 bases, with 15 bases separating them. The CDR3 covers 16 residues. Germline assignment: CDR1 SGHVS and CDR2 FQNEAQ. Here the CDR3 reads CASSLTGSQANYGYTF. Here the CDR3 DNA reads TGTGCCAGCAGCTTAACTGGGTCGCAGGCCAACTATGGCTACACCTTC.

The genes are TRBV14 and TRBJ2-7, with D possibly being TRBD1 (5 bases). Trimming removed 4 bases at V and 4 bases at J, with 11 bases between. Germline V lookup: CDR1 SGHDN, CDR2 FVKESK. The CDR3 contains 13 residues. CDR3 sequence: CASSLPKGYEQYF. CDR3 coding DNA: TGTGCCAGCAGCCTACCTAAGGGGTACGAGCAGTACTTC. Using reference TRBV14 and TRBJ2-7 for the parts outside the CDR3, the full variable domain is EAGVTQFPSHSVIEKGQTVTLRCDPISGHDNLYWYRRVMGKEIKFLLHFVKESKQDESGMPNNRFLAERTGGTYSTLKVQPAELEDSGVYFCASSLPKGYEQYFGPGTRLTVT.

The CDR3 spells CASSSTGLSAQHF. The CDR3 nucleotides are TGTGCCAGCAGTTCTACCGGGCTCTCAGCCCAGCATTTT. The rearrangement joins TRBV6-5 to TRBJ1-5; no definite D call. The CDR3 runs to 13 residues. The V gene's germline CDR1 is MNHEY and CDR2 SVGAGI. Trimming removed 4 bases at V and 11 bases at J, with 15 bases between.

This rearrangement joins TRBV27 to TRBJ1-5; no clear D gene. There are 13 residues in the CDR3. CDR1 and CDR2 from the germline V gene are MNHEY and SMNVEV (reference sequence). The V end was cut by 2 bases, the J end by 4 bases, with 6 bases between. The CDR3 sequence is CASSLGRNQPQHF. The CDR3 nucleotides are TGTGCCAGCAGTTTAGGACGGAATCAGCCCCAGCATTTT.

The gene calls are TRBV6-5 and TRBJ1-2, with 9 bases matching TRBD1. V lost 6 bases to trimming and J lost 2 bases; unmatched junction nucleotides: 7. The CDR3 sequence is 15 residues long. In germline, CDR1 is MNHEY, CDR2 SVGAGI. CDR3 nucleotides: TGTGCCAGCAGCCCTTACGGACAGGGGAACTATGGCTACACCTTC. This codes for CASSPYGQGNYGYTF.

The chain couples TRBV21-1 to TRBJ1-5. TRBV21-1 is labeled a pseudogene. This CDR3 comprises 16 residues. The CDR3 sequence is CASSKRDRENNQPQHF. CDR3 sequence (DNA): TGTGCCAGCAGCAAACGAGACCGGGAGAACAATCAGCCCCAGCATTTT.

The chain recombines TRBV7-9 with TRBJ2-5; 8 bases are a match to TRBD1. Trimming took 5 bases from V and 3 from J; bases not matched to a gene: 5. Germline assignment: CDR1 SEHNR and CDR2 FQNEAQ (reference sequence). CDR3 length equals 14 residues. The CDR3 DNA is TGTGCCAGCAGCCCACAGGACAGGGAAGAGACCCAGTACTTC. Its protein product is CASSPQDREETQYF.

This clone appeared a single time. The chain employs TRBV5-4 and TRBJ1-2; TRBD1 is a possible D gene (6 bases). CDR3 length equals 13 residues. Germline values: CDR1 SGHNT, CDR2 YYREEE (reference sequence). The V end lost 2 bases, the J end lost 8 bases, and 13 bases lay between the germline ends. CDR3 region: CASSFQNREGYTF. The CDR3 region has the DNA TGTGCCAGCAGCTTCCAGAACAGGGAGGGCTACACCTTC.

This clone was seen a single time. The chain combines TRBV28 with TRBJ2-5, with TRBD1 as a possible D gene (6 bases). Germline assignment: CDR1 MDHEN and CDR2 SYDVKM. The CDR3 length is 16 residues. Trimming left V 6 bases short and J 0 bases short, with 17 bases between. In DNA, the CDR3 is TGTGCCAGCAGGGGAAACAGGGTCCCGTACCAAGAGACCCAGTACTTC. It yields the protein CASRGNRVPYQETQYF. The variable domain in full, completed from reference TRBV28 and TRBJ2-5, reads DVKVTQSSRYLVKRTGEKVFLECVQDMDHENMFWYRQDPGLGLRLIYFSYDVKMKEKGDIPEGYSVSREKKERFSLILESASTNQTSMYLCASRGNRVPYQETQYFGPGTRLLVL.

CDR3 sequence reads: CASSIDLASGAFEQYF. The DNA for the CDR3 is TGTGCCAGTAGTATAGATCTTGCTAGCGGAGCGTTTGAGCAGTACTTC. The rearrangement joins TRBV19 to TRBJ2-7, with 7 bases lining up with TRBD2. Looked up from germline, CDR1 is LNHDA and CDR2 is SQIVND (reference sequence). The length of the CDR3 is 16 residues. The trim removed 0 bases at V and 7 bases at J, leaving 12 bases unmatched.

The V gene is TRBV6-6, the J gene TRBJ2-1; D call uncertain. V dropped 2 bases and J dropped 6 bases, with 14 bases sitting between them. The CDR3 runs to 15 residues. CDR1 and CDR2 (germline): MNHNY, SVGAGI (reference sequence). This CDR3 is CASSYEGPYGNEQFF. CDR3 DNA: TGTGCCAGCAGTTACGAAGGCCCTTATGGCAATGAGCAGTTCTTC.

The rearrangement uses TRBV7-2 and TRBJ2-1; 15 bases are a match to TRBD2. Germline V gives CDR1 SGHTA, CDR2 FQGNSA. CDR3 length: 20 amino acids. The V gene end was trimmed by 0 bases and the J gene end by 1 base; junction bases not matched to a gene: 7. CDR3 bases: TGTGCCAGCAGCTTAGCGTCGGGACTAGCGGGAGGTAAGTCCTACAATGAGCAGTTCTTC. Its protein is CASSLASGLAGGKSYNEQFF.

This chain connects TRBV7-9 to TRBJ2-6; D gene ambiguous. Germline assignment: CDR1 SEHNR and CDR2 FQNEAQ (reference sequence). Trimming took off 3 bases at V and 2 bases at J, with 11 bases between the two ends. The CDR3 contains 16 residues. The CDR3 loop is CASSFSPHAGANVLTF. Written as DNA, the CDR3 is TGTGCCAGCAGCTTTAGCCCCCATGCTGGGGCCAACGTCCTGACTTTC. Full variable domain (missing parts from reference TRBV7-9 and TRBJ2-6): DTGVSQNPRHKITKRGQNVTFRCDPISEHNRLYWYRQTLGQGPEFLTYFQNEAQLEKSRLLSDRFSAERPKGSFSTLEIQRTEQGDSAMYLCASSFSPHAGANVLTFGAGSRLTVL.

Only one count was recorded for this clone. V is TRBV7-9 and J is TRBJ1-4; possible D gene TRBD1, 6 bases. Between the trimmed V and J ends, which lost 5 bases and 7 bases, there was a span of 20 bases. This CDR3 comprises 16 residues. CDR1 is SEHNR and CDR2 is FQNEAQ in the germline V gene (reference sequence). CDR3 residues: CASSPTGGGGTEKLFF. Here the CDR3 DNA reads TGTGCCAGCAGCCCGACGGGAGGGGGGGGCACTGAAAAACTGTTTTTT.

The chain couples TRBV6-1 to TRBJ2-2, with D possibly being TRBD2 (6 bases). The CDR3 length is 15 residues. CDR1 and CDR2 from the germline V gene are MNHNS and SASEGT. Trimming removed 7 bases at V and 5 bases at J, with 17 bases between. CDR3 in DNA: TGTGCCAGCAATCGCGGGGAAAGGAGAACCGGGGAGCTGTTTTTT. Protein product: CASNRGERRTGELFF.